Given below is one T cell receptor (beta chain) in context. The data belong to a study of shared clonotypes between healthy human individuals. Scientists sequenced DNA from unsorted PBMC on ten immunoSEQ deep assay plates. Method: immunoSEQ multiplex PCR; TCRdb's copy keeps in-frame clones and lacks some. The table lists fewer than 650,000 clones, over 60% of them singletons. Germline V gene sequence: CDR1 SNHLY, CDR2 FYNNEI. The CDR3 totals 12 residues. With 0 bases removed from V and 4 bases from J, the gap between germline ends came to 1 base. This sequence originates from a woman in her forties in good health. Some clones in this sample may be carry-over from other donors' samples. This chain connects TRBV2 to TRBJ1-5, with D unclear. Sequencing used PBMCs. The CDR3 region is CASSEANQPQHF. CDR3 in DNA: TGTGCCAGCAGTGAAGCAAATCAGCCCCAGCATTTT.